The clone carrying this T cell receptor (beta chain) appeared a few times. Its antigen is unidentified. The CDR3 extends over 18 amino acids. Germline CDR1 and CDR2: MNHEY and SMNVEV (reference sequence). V was cut by 4 bases and J by 7 bases, with 26 bases left in between. These data are taken from a study of early T cells in non-severe SARS-CoV-2 infection. In the library, individual cDNA molecules carried attached unique molecular identifiers. MiXCR was run by TCRdb on the 5' RACE reads, yielding one entry per CDR3 protein. The sample contains 95,000 to 100,000 distinct CDR3 sequences, roughly 13% of which appear only once. Whole-study results and caveats: VDJdb-based matching was biased toward anti-spike CD8 responses and missed private and CD4 specificities.

The chain uses TRBV27 and TRBJ2-1; possibly TRBD1 for D (7 bases). This clonotype was obtained from an adult who was a healthcare worker with PCR-confirmed SARS-CoV-2 infection or an uninfected control (not recorded which). The sequenced material came from whole blood. The CDR3 is CASSWRPGGGLLANEQFF. In nucleotides, the CDR3 is TGTGCCAGCAGTTGGCGGCCAGGGGGAGGACTGCTGGCGAATGAGCAGTTCTTC.